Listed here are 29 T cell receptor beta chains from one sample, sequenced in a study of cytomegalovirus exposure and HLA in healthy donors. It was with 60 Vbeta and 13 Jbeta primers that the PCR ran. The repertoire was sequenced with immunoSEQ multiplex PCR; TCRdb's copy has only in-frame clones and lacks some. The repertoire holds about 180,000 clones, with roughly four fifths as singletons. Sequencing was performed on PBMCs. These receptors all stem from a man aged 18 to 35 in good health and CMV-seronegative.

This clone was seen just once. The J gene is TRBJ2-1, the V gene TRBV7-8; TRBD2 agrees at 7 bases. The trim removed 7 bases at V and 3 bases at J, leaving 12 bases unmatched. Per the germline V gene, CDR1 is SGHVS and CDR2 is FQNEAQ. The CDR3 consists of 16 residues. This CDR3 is CASTFWGERGYNEQFF. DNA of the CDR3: TGTGCCAGCACCTTCTGGGGGGAGCGGGGCTACAATGAGCAGTTCTTC.

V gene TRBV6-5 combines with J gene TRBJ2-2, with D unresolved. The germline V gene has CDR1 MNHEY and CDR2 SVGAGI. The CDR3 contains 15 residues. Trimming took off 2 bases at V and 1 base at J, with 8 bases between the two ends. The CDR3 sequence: CASSYMQMNTGELFF. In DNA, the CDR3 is TGTGCCAGCAGTTACATGCAGATGAACACCGGGGAGCTGTTTTTT.

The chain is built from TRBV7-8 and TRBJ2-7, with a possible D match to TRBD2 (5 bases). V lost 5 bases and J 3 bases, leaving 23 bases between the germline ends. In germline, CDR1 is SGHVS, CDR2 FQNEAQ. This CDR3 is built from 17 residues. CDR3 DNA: TGTGCCAGCAGCCTTCGAATGCCCGGGGAAACTAGCTACGAGCAGTACTTC. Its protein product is CASSLRMPGETSYEQYF.

The CDR3 DNA follows: TGTGCCAGCAGCGTCGGCTGGGAGGGGGATTCACCCCTCCACTTT. Its translation is CASSVGWEGDSPLHF. The chain joins TRBV9 to TRBJ1-6; perhaps TRBD1 as D (6 bases). Trimming stripped 2 bases from V and 8 bases from J, with 14 bases between. The CDR3 has 15 amino acids. In germline, CDR1 is SGDLS, CDR2 YYNGEE.

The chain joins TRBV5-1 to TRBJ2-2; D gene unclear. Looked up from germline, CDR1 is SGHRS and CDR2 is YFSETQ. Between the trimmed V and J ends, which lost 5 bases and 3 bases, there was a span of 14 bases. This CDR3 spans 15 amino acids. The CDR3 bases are TGCGCCAGCAGGCCCACAGCCGGCGACACCGGGGAGCTGTTTTTT. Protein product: CASRPTAGDTGELFF.

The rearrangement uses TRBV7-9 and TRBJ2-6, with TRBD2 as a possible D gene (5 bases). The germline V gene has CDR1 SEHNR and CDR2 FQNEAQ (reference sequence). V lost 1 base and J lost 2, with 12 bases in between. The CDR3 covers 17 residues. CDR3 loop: CASSLVVGVPGANVLTF. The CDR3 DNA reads TGTGCCAGCAGCTTAGTGGTCGGGGTCCCTGGGGCCAACGTCCTGACTTTC.

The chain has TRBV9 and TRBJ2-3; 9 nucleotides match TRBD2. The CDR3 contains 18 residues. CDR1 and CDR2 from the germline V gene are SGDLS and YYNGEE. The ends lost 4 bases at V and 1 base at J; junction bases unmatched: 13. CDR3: CASSFASGGNSRTDTQYF. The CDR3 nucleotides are TGTGCCAGCAGCTTCGCGAGCGGGGGGAACTCTCGCACAGATACGCAGTATTTT. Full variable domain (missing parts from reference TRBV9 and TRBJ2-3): DSGVTQTPKHLITATGQRVTLRCSPRSGDLSVYWYQQSLDQGLQFLIQYYNGEERAKGNILERFSAQQFPDLHSELNLSSLELGDSALYFCASSFASGGNSRTDTQYFGPGTRLTVL.

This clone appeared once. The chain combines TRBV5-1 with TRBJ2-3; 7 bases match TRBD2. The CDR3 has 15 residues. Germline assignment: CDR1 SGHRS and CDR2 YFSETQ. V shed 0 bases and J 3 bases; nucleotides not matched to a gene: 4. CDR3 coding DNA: TGCGCCAGCAGCTTGGATTGGCGGGGGACAGATACGCAGTATTTT. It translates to CASSLDWRGTDTQYF.

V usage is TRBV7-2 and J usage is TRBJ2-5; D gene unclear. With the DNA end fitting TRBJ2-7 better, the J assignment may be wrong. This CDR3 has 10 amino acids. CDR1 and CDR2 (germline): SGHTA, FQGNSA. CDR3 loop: CASSLDEQYF. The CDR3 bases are TGTGCCAGCAGCTTAGACGAGCAGTACTTC.

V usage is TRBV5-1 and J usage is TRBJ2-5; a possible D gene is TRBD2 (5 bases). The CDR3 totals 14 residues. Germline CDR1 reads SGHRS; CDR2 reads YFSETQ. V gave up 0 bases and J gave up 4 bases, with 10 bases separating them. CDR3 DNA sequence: TGCGCCAGCAGCTTGGGGCTAGCACTAGAGACCCAGTACTTC. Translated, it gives CASSLGLALETQYF.

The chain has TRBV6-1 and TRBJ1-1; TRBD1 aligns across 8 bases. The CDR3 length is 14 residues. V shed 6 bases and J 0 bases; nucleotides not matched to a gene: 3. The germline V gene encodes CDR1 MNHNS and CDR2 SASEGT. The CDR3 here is CASRDRAMNTEAFF. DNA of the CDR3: TGTGCCAGCAGGGACAGGGCGATGAACACTGAAGCTTTCTTT.

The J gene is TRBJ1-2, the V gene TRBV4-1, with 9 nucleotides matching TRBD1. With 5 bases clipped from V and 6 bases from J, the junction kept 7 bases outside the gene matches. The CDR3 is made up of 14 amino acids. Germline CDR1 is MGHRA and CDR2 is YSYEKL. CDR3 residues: CASSVPGTGNGYTF. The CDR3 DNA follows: TGCGCCAGCAGCGTCCCCGGGACAGGGAATGGCTACACCTTC.

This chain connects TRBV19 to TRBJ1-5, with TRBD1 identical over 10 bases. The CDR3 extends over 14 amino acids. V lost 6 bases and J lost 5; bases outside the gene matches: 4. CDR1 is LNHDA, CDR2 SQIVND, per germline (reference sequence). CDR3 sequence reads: CASRRDRGHQPQHF. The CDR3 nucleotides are TGTGCCAGTAGAAGGGACAGGGGACATCAGCCCCAGCATTTT.

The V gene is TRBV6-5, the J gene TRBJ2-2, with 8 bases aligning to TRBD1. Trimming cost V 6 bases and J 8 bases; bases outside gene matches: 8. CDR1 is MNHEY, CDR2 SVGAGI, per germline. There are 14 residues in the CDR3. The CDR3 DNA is TGTGCCAGCAGACCAGGGGGCGCGTCGGGGGAGCTGTTTTTT. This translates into CASRPGGASGELFF.

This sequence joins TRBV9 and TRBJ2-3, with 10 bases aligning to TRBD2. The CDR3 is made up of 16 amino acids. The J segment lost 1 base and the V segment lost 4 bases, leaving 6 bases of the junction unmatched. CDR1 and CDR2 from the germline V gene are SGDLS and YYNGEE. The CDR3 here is CASSPGSGGRTDTQYF. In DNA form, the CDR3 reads TGTGCCAGCAGCCCCGGTAGCGGGGGGCGCACAGATACGCAGTATTTT.

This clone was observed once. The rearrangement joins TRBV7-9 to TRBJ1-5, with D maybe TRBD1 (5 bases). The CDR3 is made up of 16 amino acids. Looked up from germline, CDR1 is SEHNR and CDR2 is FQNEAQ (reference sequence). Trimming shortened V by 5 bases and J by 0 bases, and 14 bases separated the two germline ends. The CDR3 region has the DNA TGTGCCAGCAGCGTAGGGACTTCACCTAGCAATCAGCCCCAGCATTTT. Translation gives CASSVGTSPSNQPQHF.

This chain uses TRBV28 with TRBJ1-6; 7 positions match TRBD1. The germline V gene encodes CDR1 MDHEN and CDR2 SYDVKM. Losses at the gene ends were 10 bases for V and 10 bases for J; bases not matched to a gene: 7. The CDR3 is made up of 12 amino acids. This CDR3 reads CATDRVGSPLHF. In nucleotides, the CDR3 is TGTGCCACCGACAGGGTAGGCTCACCCCTCCACTTT.

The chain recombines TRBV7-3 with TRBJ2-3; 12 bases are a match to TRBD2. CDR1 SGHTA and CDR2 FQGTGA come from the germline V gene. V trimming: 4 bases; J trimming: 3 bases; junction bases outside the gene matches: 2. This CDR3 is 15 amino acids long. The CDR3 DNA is TGTGCCAGCAGCTCGGGGACTAGCGGGACAGATACGCAGTATTTT. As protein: CASSSGTSGTDTQYF.

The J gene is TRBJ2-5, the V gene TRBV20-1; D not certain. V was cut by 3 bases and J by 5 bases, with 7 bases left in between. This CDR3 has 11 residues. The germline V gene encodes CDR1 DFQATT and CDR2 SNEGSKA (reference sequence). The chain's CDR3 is CSARPQETQYF. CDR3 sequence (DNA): TGCAGTGCTAGGCCCCAGGAGACCCAGTACTTC.

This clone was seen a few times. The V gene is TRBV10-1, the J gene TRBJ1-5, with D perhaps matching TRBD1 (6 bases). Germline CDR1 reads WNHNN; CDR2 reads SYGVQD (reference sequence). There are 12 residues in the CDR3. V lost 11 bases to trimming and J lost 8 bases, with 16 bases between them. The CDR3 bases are TGCGCCGCCCCGGGGGGCACGAAGCCCCAGCATTTT. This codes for CAAPGGTKPQHF.

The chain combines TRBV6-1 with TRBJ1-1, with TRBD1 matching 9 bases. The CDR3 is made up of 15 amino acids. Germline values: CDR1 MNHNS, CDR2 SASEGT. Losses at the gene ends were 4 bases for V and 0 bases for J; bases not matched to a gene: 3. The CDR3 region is CASSGQGGMNTEAFF. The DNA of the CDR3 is TGTGCCAGCAGTGGACAGGGGGGCATGAACACTGAAGCTTTCTTT.

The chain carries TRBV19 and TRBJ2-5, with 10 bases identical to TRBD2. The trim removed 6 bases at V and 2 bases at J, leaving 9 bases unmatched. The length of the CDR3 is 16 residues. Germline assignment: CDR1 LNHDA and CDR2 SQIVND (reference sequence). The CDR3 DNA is TGTGCCAGTAGAAAAACGGGACTAGCGAGTCAAGAGACCCAGTACTTC. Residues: CASRKTGLASQETQYF.

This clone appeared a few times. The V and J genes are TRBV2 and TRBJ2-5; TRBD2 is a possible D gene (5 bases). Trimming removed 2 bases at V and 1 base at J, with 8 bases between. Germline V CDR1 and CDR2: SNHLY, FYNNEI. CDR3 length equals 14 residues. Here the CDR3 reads CASSEWGAQETQYF. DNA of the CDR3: TGTGCCAGCAGTGAATGGGGAGCCCAAGAGACCCAGTACTTC. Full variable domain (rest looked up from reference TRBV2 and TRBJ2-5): EPEVTQTPSHQVTQMGQEVILRCVPISNHLYFYWYRQILGQKVEFLVSFYNNEISEKSEIFDDQFSVERPDGSNFTLKIRSTKLEDSAMYFCASSEWGAQETQYFGPGTRLLVL.

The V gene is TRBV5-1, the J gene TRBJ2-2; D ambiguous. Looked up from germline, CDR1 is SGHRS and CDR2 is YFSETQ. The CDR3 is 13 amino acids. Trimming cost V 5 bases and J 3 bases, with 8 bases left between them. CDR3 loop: CASSEQDTGELFF. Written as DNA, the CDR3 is TGCGCCAGCAGTGAGCAAGACACCGGGGAGCTGTTTTTT.

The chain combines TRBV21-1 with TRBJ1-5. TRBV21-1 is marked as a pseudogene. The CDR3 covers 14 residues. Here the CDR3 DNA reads TGTGCCAGCGGTCAGAGGGAGGTTGCACAGCCCCAGCATTTT. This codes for CASGQREVAQPQHF.

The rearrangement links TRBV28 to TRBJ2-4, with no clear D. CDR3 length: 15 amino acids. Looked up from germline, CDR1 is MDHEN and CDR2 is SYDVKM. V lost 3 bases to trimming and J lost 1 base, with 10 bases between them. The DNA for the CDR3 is TGTGCCAGCAGTTTGTGGTCGAGGGCCAAAAACATTCAGTACTTC. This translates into CASSLWSRAKNIQYF.

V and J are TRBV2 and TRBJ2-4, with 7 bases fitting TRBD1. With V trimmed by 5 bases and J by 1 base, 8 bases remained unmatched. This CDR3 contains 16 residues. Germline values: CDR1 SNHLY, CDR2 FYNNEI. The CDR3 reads CASSSETGQAKNIQYF. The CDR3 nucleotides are TGTGCCAGCAGTTCCGAGACGGGACAGGCCAAAAACATTCAGTACTTC.

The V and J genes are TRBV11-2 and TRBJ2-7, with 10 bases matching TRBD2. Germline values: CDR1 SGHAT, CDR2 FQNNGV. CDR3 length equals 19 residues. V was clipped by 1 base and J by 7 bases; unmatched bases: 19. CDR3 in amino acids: CASSLVLAPSGGAGGEQYF. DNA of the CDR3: TGTGCCAGCAGCTTAGTTTTGGCGCCTAGCGGGGGCGCGGGAGGGGAGCAGTACTTC.

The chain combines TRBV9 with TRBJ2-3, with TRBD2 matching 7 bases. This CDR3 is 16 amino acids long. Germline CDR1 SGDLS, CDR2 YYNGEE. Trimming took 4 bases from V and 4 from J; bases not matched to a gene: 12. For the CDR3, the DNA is TGTGCCAGCAGCCCGGGGGGAGCTAGTAGGGCAGATACGCAGTATTTT. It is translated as CASSPGGASRADTQYF.